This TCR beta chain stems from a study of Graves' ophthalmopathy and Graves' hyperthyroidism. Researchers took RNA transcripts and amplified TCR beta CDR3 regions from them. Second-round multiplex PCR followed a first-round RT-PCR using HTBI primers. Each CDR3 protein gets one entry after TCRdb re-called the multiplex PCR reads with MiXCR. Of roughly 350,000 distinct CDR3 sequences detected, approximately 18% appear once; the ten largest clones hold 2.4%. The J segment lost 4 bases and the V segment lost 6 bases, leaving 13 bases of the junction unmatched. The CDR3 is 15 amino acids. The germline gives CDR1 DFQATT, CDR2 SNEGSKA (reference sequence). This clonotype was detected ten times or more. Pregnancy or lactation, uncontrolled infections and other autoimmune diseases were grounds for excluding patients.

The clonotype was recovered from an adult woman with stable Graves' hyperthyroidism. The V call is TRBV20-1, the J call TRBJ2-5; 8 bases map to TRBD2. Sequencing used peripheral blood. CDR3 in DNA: TGCAGTGCGCCGGATAGGGCGGGGGGCGGAGAGACCCAGTACTTC. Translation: CSAPDRAGGGETQYF.